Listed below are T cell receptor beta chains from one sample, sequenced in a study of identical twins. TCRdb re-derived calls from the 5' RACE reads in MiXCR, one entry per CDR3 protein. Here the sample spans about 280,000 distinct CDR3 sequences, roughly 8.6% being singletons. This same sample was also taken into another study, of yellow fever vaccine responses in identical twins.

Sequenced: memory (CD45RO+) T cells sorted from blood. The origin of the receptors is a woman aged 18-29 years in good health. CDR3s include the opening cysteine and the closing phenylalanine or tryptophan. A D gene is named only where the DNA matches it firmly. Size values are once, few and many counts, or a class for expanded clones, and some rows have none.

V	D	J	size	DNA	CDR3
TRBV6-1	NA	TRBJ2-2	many	TGTGCCGGAGGGACCGCACGGGGCACCGGGGAGCTGTTTTTT	CAGGTARGTGELFF
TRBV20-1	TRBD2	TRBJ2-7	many	TGCAGTGCCCCCGGGAGGGCCGGCGAGCAGTACTTC	CSAPGRAGEQYF
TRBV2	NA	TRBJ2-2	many	TGTGCCAGCAGTGAATTAGGCAGGCCGAACACCGGGGAGCTGTTTTTT	CASSELGRPNTGELFF
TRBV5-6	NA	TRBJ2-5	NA	TGTGCCAGCAGCCTGGGACACTTACAAGAGACCCAGTACTTC	CASSLGHLQETQYF
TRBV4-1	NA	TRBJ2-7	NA	TGCGCCAGCAGCCAAGGGGACATCCCTACCTACGAGCAGTACTTC	CASSQGDIPTYEQYF
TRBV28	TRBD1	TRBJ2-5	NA	TGTGCCAGCAGTTTTAGGGACAGGGGGCCGACCCAGTACTTC	CASSFRDRGPTQYF
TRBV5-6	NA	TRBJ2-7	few	TGTGCCAGCAGCGAGACTCGTTACGAGCAGTACTTC	CASSETRYEQYF
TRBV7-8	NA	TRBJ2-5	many	TGTGCCAGCAGCTTGAGGGAGGCGGGGGAGACCCAGTACTTC	CASSLREAGETQYF
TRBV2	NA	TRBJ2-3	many	TGTGCCAGCAGCGCGAAACTAGTTTTCTCAGATACGCAGTATTTT	CASSAKLVFSDTQYF
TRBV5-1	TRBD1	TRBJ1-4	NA	TGCGCCAGCAGCTTTACAGGGGCGCTCGATGAAAAACTGTTTTTT	CASSFTGALDEKLFF
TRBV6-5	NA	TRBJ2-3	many	TGTGCCAGCAGTTACTTGACATCCACCCACACAGATACGCAGTATTTT	CASSYLTSTHTDTQYF
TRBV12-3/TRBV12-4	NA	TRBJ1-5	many	TGTGCCAGCAGACCCGGGGCAGAACTATATCAGCCCCAGCATTTT	CASRPGAELYQPQHF
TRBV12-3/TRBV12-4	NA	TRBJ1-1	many	TGTGCCAGCAGTTGGGGGGTGAACACTGAAGCTTTCTTT	CASSWGVNTEAFF
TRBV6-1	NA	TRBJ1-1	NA	TGTGCCAGCAGAAAAATACGGACCGCGAACACTGAAGCTTTCTTT	CASRKIRTANTEAFF